This T cell receptor beta chain was captured in a study of cytomegalovirus exposure and HLA in healthy donors. The PCR contained 60 Vbeta and 13 Jbeta primers. Sequencing was performed with immunoSEQ multiplex PCR; in TCRdb, only in-frame clones are kept and a portion is missing. The sample includes about 170,000 clones, around 82% of them seen just once. This TCR derives from a woman aged 45-60 years in good health and CMV-seropositive. Sequenced material: PBMCs.

The CDR3 is CASSLLAGGKYEQYF. CDR3 bases: TGTGCCAGCAGCTTACTAGCGGGGGGGAAATACGAGCAGTACTTC. The J gene is TRBJ2-7, the V gene TRBV7-9; 12 bases line up with TRBD2. The CDR3 consists of 15 residues. V lost 2 bases to trimming and J lost 4 bases; unmatched junction nucleotides: 3. Germline V gives CDR1 SEHNR, CDR2 FQNEAQ (reference sequence). The full variable domain, with the rest looked up from reference TRBV7-9 and TRBJ2-7, is DTGVSQNPRHKITKRGQNVTFRCDPISEHNRLYWYRQTLGQGPEFLTYFQNEAQLEKSRLLSDRFSAERPKGSFSTLEIQRTEQGDSAMYLCASSLLAGGKYEQYFGPGTRLTVT.